Below, 32 T cell receptor beta chains from the same sample are listed, as sequenced in a study of CD8 T cells in ankylosing spondylitis. TCRdb re-called the 5' RACE reads with MiXCR, one entry per CDR3 protein. The sample lists some 180,000 distinct CDR3 sequences, roughly 18% occurring once. Sequencing input: blood, either unsorted or a sorted T cell fraction (not recorded which). The receptors derive from a male donor under 35 with ankylosing spondylitis or in good health (not recorded which).

This clonotype was seen many times. The chain's CDR3 is CASSFLGSNEQYF. The CDR3 DNA sequence: TGTGCCAGCAGCTTCTTAGGGTCGAACGAGCAGTACTTC. The genes are TRBV7-6 and TRBJ2-7; D is undetermined. Between the trimmed V and J ends, which lost 3 bases and 5 bases, there was a span of 11 bases. Germline lookup yields CDR1 SGHVS and CDR2 FNYEAQ. The CDR3 consists of 13 residues.

This chain uses TRBV2 with TRBJ1-5; D might be TRBD1 (6 bases). Germline CDR1 is SNHLY and CDR2 is FYNNEI. V was trimmed by 3 bases and J by 4 bases, leaving 16 bases between them. The CDR3 sequence is 16 residues long. For the CDR3, the DNA is TGTGCCAGCAGTGACCGGGGCAGGGGATTAAATCAGCCCCAGCATTTT. Its translation: CASSDRGRGLNQPQHF.

This clonotype was observed at least ten times. V is TRBV27 and J is TRBJ1-2; TRBD1 is a possible D gene (5 bases). Per the germline V gene, CDR1 is MNHEY and CDR2 is SMNVEV (reference sequence). V dropped 4 bases and J dropped 9 bases, with 15 bases sitting between them. This CDR3 region has 13 residues. The CDR3 DNA reads as TGTGCCAGCAGTTCGACGACACTGGGACGCTACACCTTC. Protein product: CASSSTTLGRYTF.

There are many counts of this clonotype. The rearrangement links TRBV2 to TRBJ2-1; 9 bases fit TRBD1. The germline V gene encodes CDR1 SNHLY and CDR2 FYNNEI. V gave up 9 bases and J gave up 2 bases; unmatched junction bases: 2. The CDR3 length is 13 residues. In nucleotides, the CDR3 is TGTGCCAGAGGACAGGGGACCTACAATGAGCAGTTCTTC. It codes for CARGQGTYNEQFF.

Here the CDR3 reads CASSTRLAREQYV. The CDR3 region has the DNA TGTGCCAGCAGCACCCGACTAGCGCGGGAGCAGTACGTC. This rearrangement joins TRBV5-6 to TRBJ2-7; 8 nucleotides align to TRBD2. Trimming removed 4 bases from V and 7 bases from J; junction bases left unmatched: 7. The CDR3 is 13 amino acids. The V gene's germline CDR1 is SGHDT and CDR2 YYEEEE.

Ten or more counts support this clonotype. The chain combines TRBV20-1 with TRBJ2-3; 9 positions match TRBD2. The V gene end was trimmed by 5 bases and the J gene end by 0 bases; junction bases not matched to a gene: 6. Germline V gives CDR1 DFQATT, CDR2 SNEGSKA (reference sequence). This CDR3 is 15 amino acids long. The CDR3: CSALQTSGSTDTQYF. In DNA form, the CDR3 reads TGCAGTGCTCTACAGACTAGCGGAAGCACAGATACGCAGTATTTT.

This chain connects TRBV4-3 to TRBJ1-2; 7 bases are a match to TRBD1. V was pared by 1 base and J by 6 bases, with 5 bases of the junction left unmatched. Germline CDR1 is LGHNA and CDR2 is YSLEER. This CDR3 is built from 14 residues. CDR3: CASSQGQGVDGYTF. The CDR3 DNA is TGCGCCAGCAGCCAAGGGCAGGGGGTGGATGGCTACACCTTC.

This clonotype was recorded many times. The J gene is TRBJ1-1, the V gene TRBV6-6; D is possibly TRBD1 (5 bases). Germline V CDR1 and CDR2: MNHNY, SVGAGI (reference sequence). V was cut by 1 base and J by 6 bases, with 6 bases left in between. The CDR3 length is 12 residues. The CDR3 protein is CASSYLGAEAFF. The DNA for the CDR3 is TGTGCCAGCAGTTACTTGGGGGCTGAAGCTTTCTTT.

CDR3 protein: CASNQLAGGTSYNEQFF. The CDR3, as DNA: TGTGCCAGCAACCAACTAGCGGGAGGAACCTCCTACAATGAGCAGTTCTTC. The chain carries TRBV6-2 or TRBV6-3 and TRBJ2-1; 12 bases map to TRBD2. J lost 0 bases, V lost 7 bases, and 7 bases had no gene match. CDR1 is MNHEY and CDR2 is SVGEGT in the germline V gene. The CDR3 consists of 17 residues.

This clonotype occurred many times. The genes are TRBV5-5 and TRBJ2-7; maybe TRBD1 (6 bases). Trimming left V 1 base short and J 4 bases short, with 12 bases between. The CDR3 has 14 amino acids. Germline assignment: CDR1 SGHKS and CDR2 YYEKEE (reference sequence). Here the CDR3 reads CASSLLQGSYEQYV. The CDR3 coding sequence is TGTGCCAGCAGCTTGTTACAGGGAAGTTACGAGCAGTACGTC.

This clonotype has a single count. The chain links TRBV20-1 to TRBJ2-7, with 10 positions matching TRBD2. Germline V gene sequence: CDR1 DFQATT, CDR2 SNEGSKA (reference sequence). With V trimmed by 4 bases and J by 3 bases, 6 bases remained unmatched. The CDR3 contains 14 residues. CDR3 sequence reads: CSATPGLASYEQYF. The CDR3 DNA reads as TGCAGTGCTACCCCGGGACTAGCGAGCTACGAGCAGTACTTC.

This clonotype occurred many times. This chain links TRBV18 with TRBJ2-5; tentative D call: TRBD1 (6 bases). The germline V and J ends were trimmed by 0 bases and 1 base, with 12 bases remaining between them. Germline V gene lookup returns CDR1 KGHSH and CDR2 LQKENI. CDR3 length: 16 amino acids. The CDR3 DNA follows: TGTGCCAGCTCACCACCGAATACAGGGATCCAAGAGACCCAGTACTTC. Its translation: CASSPPNTGIQETQYF.

This clonotype was seen repeatedly, ten times or more. The CDR3: CSAARARPADSYEQYF. The CDR3 coding sequence is TGCAGTGCTGCCCGAGCCCGACCCGCTGACTCCTACGAGCAGTACTTC. The chain recombines TRBV20-1 with TRBJ2-7, with D unresolved. Germline CDR1 DFQATT, CDR2 SNEGSKA (reference sequence). This CDR3 region has 16 residues. Trimming left V 5 bases short and J 0 bases short, with 20 bases between.

This clonotype was detected ten times or more. CDR3 residues: CSARSGFQETQYF. DNA for the CDR3: TGCAGTGCTAGGAGCGGTTTCCAAGAGACCCAGTACTTC. The chain recombines TRBV20-1 with TRBJ2-5; tentatively, D is TRBD2 (5 bases). This CDR3 has 13 amino acids. Germline CDR1 DFQATT, CDR2 SNEGSKA (reference sequence). Trimming left V 3 bases short and J 1 base short, with 9 bases between.

This sequence joins TRBV15 and TRBJ2-5, with 9 positions matching TRBD2. The V gene end was trimmed by 0 bases and the J gene end by 4 bases; junction bases not matched to a gene: 9. Germline values: CDR1 LNHNV, CDR2 YYDKDF (reference sequence). The CDR3 spans 17 residues. CDR3 sequence reads: CATSRDRGRATGETQYF. DNA for the CDR3: TGTGCCACCAGCAGAGACCGCGGGAGGGCGACGGGAGAGACCCAGTACTTC.

This clonotype was recorded many times. This chain uses TRBV2 with TRBJ2-1, with 9 bases that match TRBD2. The CDR3 length is 15 residues. J gave up 7 bases and V 4 bases, and 8 bases lay outside the gene matches. Per germline, CDR1 SNHLY and CDR2 FYNNEI. The CDR3 reads CASSVGGRAGNEQFF. The CDR3 coding sequence is TGTGCCAGCAGTGTCGGCGGGAGGGCGGGAAATGAGCAGTTCTTC.

This clonotype was counted at least ten times. The V call is TRBV7-8, the J call TRBJ2-3; D is undetermined. Trimming took 2 bases from V and 4 from J, leaving 13 bases between them. The CDR3 covers 15 residues. From germline, CDR1 is SGHVS and CDR2 FQNEAQ. This CDR3 reads CASSLFQSYSDTQYF. DNA for the CDR3: TGTGCCAGCAGCTTATTTCAGAGCTATTCAGATACGCAGTATTTT.

The chain carries TRBV6-1 and TRBJ2-7; 7 bases are a match to TRBD1. Germline loops: CDR1 MNHNS, CDR2 SASEGT. There are 14 residues in the CDR3. V was pared by 1 base and J by 1 base, with 1 base of the junction left unmatched. Here the CDR3 DNA reads TGTGCCAGCAGTGAAGGGGACAGTTCCTACGAGCAGTACGTC. Amino acid sequence: CASSEGDSSYEQYV.

In this sample, this clonotype turned up many times. The V call is TRBV5-1, the J call TRBJ2-1, with no clear D. V shed 3 bases and J shed 5 bases, with 9 bases lying between them. The CDR3 is 13 residues long. Germline assignment: CDR1 SGHRS and CDR2 YFSETQ. The CDR3 is CASSSGPHNEQFF. The CDR3 DNA is TGCGCCAGCAGCTCTGGACCACACAATGAGCAGTTCTTC.

Many counts were recorded for this clonotype. The V gene is TRBV11-3, the J gene TRBJ2-1; 9 bases align to TRBD2. Germline V gene lookup returns CDR1 SGHNT and CDR2 YENEEA. This CDR3 region has 16 residues. The V segment lost 0 bases and the J segment 4 bases; nucleotides outside the gene matches: 4. As DNA, the CDR3 is TGTGCCAGCAGCTTAGACCGGACTAGCGTGTACAATGAGCAGTTCTTC. It encodes CASSLDRTSVYNEQFF.

The chain recombines TRBV2 with TRBJ2-1; TRBD2 aligns across 8 bases. Germline CDR1 and CDR2: SNHLY and FYNNEI. V shed 7 bases, J shed 4 bases, and the junction held 6 bases outside the gene matches. The CDR3 has 14 residues. The CDR3 here is CASNRGGEYNEQFF. The DNA for the CDR3 is TGTGCCAGCAATCGGGGGGGAGAATACAATGAGCAGTTCTTC.

This clonotype was seen repeatedly, ten times or more. This chain connects TRBV10-3 to TRBJ2-5; 7 bases match TRBD2. Germline lookup yields CDR1 ENHRY and CDR2 SYGVKD. The CDR3 contains 13 residues. The J segment lost 5 bases and the V segment lost 3 bases, leaving 3 bases of the junction unmatched. The CDR3 reads CAISDGLEETQYF. For the CDR3, the DNA is TGTGCCATCAGTGACGGACTAGAGGAGACCCAGTACTTC.

This clonotype was seen at least ten times. For the CDR3, the DNA is TGTGCCAGCAGCCAAGATGAGAGCGGTGTTTTTCAGCCCCAGCATTTT. Its protein is CASSQDESGVFQPQHF. The rearrangement uses TRBV4-2 and TRBJ1-5; D is undetermined. Germline CDR1 and CDR2: LGHNA and YNFKEQ. V dropped 0 bases and J dropped 6 bases, with 15 bases sitting between them. The CDR3 length is 16 residues.

This clonotype was detected a few times. This chain joins TRBV11-2 and TRBJ2-5; unclear D gene. CDR3 length equals 20 residues. The germline V gene encodes CDR1 SGHAT and CDR2 FQNNGV. V shed 3 bases and J shed 3 bases, with 29 bases lying between them. CDR3 amino acids: CASSFSPFLGVRDFEETQYF. In DNA, the CDR3 is TGTGCCAGCAGCTTCTCACCTTTTTTGGGTGTCAGAGACTTTGAAGAGACCCAGTACTTC.

This clonotype was found many times. CDR3 sequence reads: CASSYTEGTEAFF. CDR3 coding DNA: TGTGCCAGCAGTTACACGGAGGGCACTGAAGCTTTCTTT. The chain joins TRBV6-5 to TRBJ1-1; no clear D gene. The CDR3 spans 13 residues. From germline, CDR1 is MNHEY and CDR2 SVGAGI. V gave up 2 bases and J gave up 4 bases, with 8 bases separating them.

The chain couples TRBV19 to TRBJ2-4; 8 positions agree with TRBD2. Germline values: CDR1 LNHDA, CDR2 SQIVND (reference sequence). Trimming cost V 1 base and J 1 base; bases outside gene matches: 6. The CDR3 contains 17 residues. The CDR3 sequence: CASSIGGLGWAKNIQYF. CDR3 sequence (DNA): TGTGCCAGTAGTATAGGGGGACTAGGTTGGGCCAAAAACATTCAGTACTTC.

This clonotype was recorded many times. The V call is TRBV5-1, the J call TRBJ2-1; D possibly matches TRBD1 or TRBD2 (5 bases each). Germline V CDR1 and CDR2: SGHRS, YFSETQ. The length of the CDR3 is 17 residues. The germline V and J ends were trimmed by 0 bases and 2 bases, with 15 bases remaining between them. Here the CDR3 DNA reads TGCGCCAGCAGCTTGGCGGGGTGGGGACGGACCTACAATGAGCAGTTCTTC. This encodes CASSLAGWGRTYNEQFF.

This clonotype appeared many times. The chain carries TRBV5-1 and TRBJ2-5; D remains ambiguous. Germline V lookup: CDR1 SGHRS, CDR2 YFSETQ. This CDR3 contains 14 residues. V was pared by 4 bases and J by 5 bases, with 15 bases between. The CDR3 region is CASSPSSAPETQYF. CDR3 DNA sequence: TGCGCCAGCAGCCCGTCGTCCGCACCGGAGACCCAGTACTTC.

This chain connects TRBV5-4 to TRBJ2-6; 7 bases line up with TRBD1. CDR1 and CDR2 (germline): SGHNT, YYREEE (reference sequence). The CDR3 consists of 19 residues. Trimming at V came to 1 base and at J to 1 base, leaving 11 bases not matched to a gene. The CDR3 spells CASSLPPWDRLSGANVLTF. The CDR3 DNA sequence: TGTGCCAGCAGCTTGCCACCCTGGGACAGACTGTCTGGGGCCAACGTCCTGACTTTC.

This clonotype was seen at least ten times. CDR3 sequence: CASGSGPEQYV. The CDR3 coding sequence is TGTGCCAGCGGATCGGGGCCCGAGCAGTACGTC. The V and J genes are TRBV5-5 and TRBJ2-7; perhaps D is TRBD1 or TRBD2 (5 bases each). There are 11 residues in the CDR3. V lost 7 bases, J lost 6 bases, and 11 bases lay in between. Germline V CDR1 and CDR2: SGHKS, YYEKEE (reference sequence).

A few counts support this clonotype. The genes are TRBV20-1 and TRBJ2-7; perhaps TRBD2 as D (6 bases). Germline CDR1 is DFQATT and CDR2 is SNEGSKA (reference sequence). This CDR3 is 15 amino acids long. Deletions cut 3 bases from V and 4 bases from J, with 19 bases between. The CDR3 protein is CSASRLVRVGYEQYF. The DNA of the CDR3 is TGCAGTGCTAGCCGACTAGTGCGAGTGGGTTACGAGCAGTACTTC.

Turning to this clonotype: A junction end diverges from the germline sequence, so it may reflect a read error. The chain is built from TRBV29-1 and TRBJ2-1; 8 nucleotides align to TRBD1. The CDR3 runs to 13 residues. Germline lookup yields CDR1 SQVTM and CDR2 ANQGSEA. DNA for the CDR3: TGCAGCGTTGGGGAGACAGGGGTTAATGACCAGTTCTTC. Translated: CSVGETGVNDQFF.